These 8 T cell receptor beta chains came from one sample sequenced in a study of PD-L1 blockade in urothelial cancer. Assay: immunoSEQ multiplex PCR; the TCRdb copy retains only in-frame clones and omits some. The sample shows under 95,000 clones, 65% to 85% of them seen only once. Time point in this sample: pretreatment peripheral blood. The specimen was PBMCs, collected around atezolizumab (anti-PD-L1) treatment. The receptors stem from a woman in her sixties or seventies with urothelial cancer.

This clone has a handful of counts. The chain has TRBV6-1 and TRBJ1-2; D uncertain. Germline CDR1 reads MNHNS; CDR2 reads SASEGT. Trimming left V 6 bases short and J 4 bases short, with 18 bases between. CDR3 length: 15 amino acids. The CDR3 sequence: CASSSEGDAGYGYTF. The CDR3 DNA reads as TGTGCCAGCAGCTCTGAGGGTGACGCAGGCTATGGCTACACCTTC.

This chain joins TRBV7-2 and TRBJ2-1; 9 bases are a match to TRBD2. V lost 2 bases to trimming and J lost 0 bases; unmatched junction nucleotides: 5. Germline V gene data show CDR1 as SGHTA and CDR2 as FQGNSA. The CDR3 runs to 17 residues. CDR3 nucleotides: TGTGCCAGCAGCTTAAGGGCTAGCGGGATCTCCTACAATGAGCAGTTCTTC. This encodes CASSLRASGISYNEQFF.

This chain's CDR3 is CASSPIGQGREGRAGELFF. The CDR3 region has the DNA TGTGCCAGCAGCCCAATCGGCCAGGGGCGGGAGGGCCGTGCCGGGGAGCTGTTTTTT. This chain links TRBV7-9 with TRBJ2-2; the match to TRBD2 covers 9 bases. After removal of 5 bases from V and 6 bases from J, the junction contained 19 bases not matched to a gene. The CDR3 sequence is 19 residues long. Germline values: CDR1 SEHNR, CDR2 FQNEAQ (reference sequence).

The V and J genes are TRBV5-4 and TRBJ2-7, with 16 bases aligning to TRBD2. After removal of 0 bases from V and 7 bases from J, the junction contained 7 bases not matched to a gene. This CDR3 spans 17 amino acids. Germline CDR1 reads SGHNT; CDR2 reads YYREEE (reference sequence). CDR3 protein: CASSLGGTSGRAREQYF. The CDR3 DNA reads as TGTGCCAGCAGCTTGGGGGGGACTAGCGGGAGGGCCAGGGAGCAGTACTTC.

This clone was observed a single time. The rearrangement uses TRBV18 and TRBJ2-5; possible D gene TRBD1, 6 bases. The CDR3 is made up of 16 amino acids. Deletions cut 1 base from V and 1 base from J, with 13 bases between. CDR1 KGHSH and CDR2 LQKENI come from the germline V gene. The CDR3 DNA is TGTGCCAGCTCACCACTTACCGGGACAAGCCAAGAGACCCAGTACTTC. Translation: CASSPLTGTSQETQYF. Full variable domain (missing parts from reference TRBV18 and TRBJ2-5): NAGVMQNPRHLVRRRGQEARLRCSPMKGHSHVYWYRQLPEEGLKFMVYLQKENIIDESGMPKERFSAEFPKEGPSILRIQQVVRGDSAAYFCASSPLTGTSQETQYFGPGTRLLVL.

The chain uses TRBV19 and TRBJ2-5, with TRBD2 identical over 12 bases. Germline CDR1 is LNHDA and CDR2 is SQIVND (reference sequence). The V segment lost 2 bases and the J segment 5 bases; nucleotides outside the gene matches: 3. The CDR3 spans 15 residues. CDR3 amino acids: CASSITSGGRETQYF. The CDR3 nucleotides are TGTGCCAGTAGTATAACTAGCGGGGGGCGGGAGACCCAGTACTTC.

This clone was picked up one time. V and J are TRBV4-1 and TRBJ2-7; TRBD1 matches at 10 bases. CDR1 is MGHRA and CDR2 is YSYEKL in the germline V gene. Trimming at V came to 0 bases and at J to 6 bases, leaving 14 bases not matched to a gene. This CDR3 has 18 amino acids. The CDR3 spells CASSQDISGQGVRGEQYF. The CDR3 DNA follows: TGCGCCAGCAGCCAAGACATCTCCGGACAGGGGGTAAGAGGCGAGCAGTACTTC.

This clone occurred a few times. This chain connects TRBV28 to TRBJ2-3; 9 bases fit TRBD2. CDR3 size: 15 residues. V shed 10 bases, J shed 6 bases, and the junction held 14 bases outside the gene matches. Germline V gene data show CDR1 as MDHEN and CDR2 as SYDVKM. CDR3 DNA sequence: TGTGCCACCTTGGACAGCGGGAGGAACGAGGATACGCAGTATTTT. This sequence encodes CATLDSGRNEDTQYF.